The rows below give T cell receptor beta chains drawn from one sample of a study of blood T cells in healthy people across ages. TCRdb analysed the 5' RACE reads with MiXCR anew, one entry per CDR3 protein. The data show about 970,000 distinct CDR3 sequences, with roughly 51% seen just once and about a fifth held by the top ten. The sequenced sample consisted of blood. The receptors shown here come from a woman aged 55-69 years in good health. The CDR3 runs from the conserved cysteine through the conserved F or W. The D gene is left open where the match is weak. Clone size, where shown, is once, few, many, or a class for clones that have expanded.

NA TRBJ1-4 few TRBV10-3 TGTGCCACCCGGGGGAACTCGGCAACTAATGAAAAACTGTTTTTT CATRGNSATNEKLFF
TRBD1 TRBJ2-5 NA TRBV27 TGTGCCAGCAGTTCTCCCGGGACAGGGCGCCAAGAGACCCAGTACTTC CASSSPGTGRQETQYF
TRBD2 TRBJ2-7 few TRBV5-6 TGTGCCAGCAGCTTGGCCAGCGGGAGGGTCTACGAGCAGTACTTC CASSLASGRVYEQYF
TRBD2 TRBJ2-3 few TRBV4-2 TGTGCCAGCAGCCGGACTAGCGGGACGGAAATAGATACGCAGTATTTT CASSRTSGTEIDTQYF
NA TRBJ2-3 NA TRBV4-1 TGCGCCAGCAGCCCACTTGGGCTCAGGGATACGCAGTATTTT CASSPLGLRDTQYF
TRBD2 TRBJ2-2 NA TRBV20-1 TGCAGTGCTAGAGTTACTAGCGGGGGGATCAGGCGGGAGCTGTTTTTT CSARVTSGGIRRELFF
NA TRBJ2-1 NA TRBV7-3 TGTGCCAGCAGCTTAGTGGCCGGACCCTTCGGGGAGCAGTTCTTC CASSLVAGPFGEQFF
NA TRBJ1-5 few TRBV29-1 TGCAGCGTTGCAAGCAGGGGTGATCAGCCCCAGCATTTT CSVASRGDQPQHF
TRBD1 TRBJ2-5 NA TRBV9 TGTGCCAGCAGCGGCCAAGGGACAGTGCGTGAGACCCAGTACTTC CASSGQGTVRETQYF
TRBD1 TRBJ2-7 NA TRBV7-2 TGTGCCAGCAGCCTAAGACAGGGTCAGAGCTCCTACGAGCAGTACTTC CASSLRQGQSSYEQYF